These 2 T cell receptor beta chains were sequenced from one sample in a study of shared clonotypes between healthy human individuals. Generated by immunoSEQ multiplex PCR, the TCRdb table keeps only in-frame clones and is missing some. The sample shows 2 million to 2.5 million clones, 85% to 95% of them seen only once. Sequences were obtained from naive CD4+ T cells sorted from blood. Subset in this sample: CD45RA+ positively selected. These receptors all come from a man between 18 and 29 years old in good health.

The chain is built from TRBV6-6 and TRBJ1-6, with 7 nucleotides matching TRBD1. This CDR3 has 12 residues. Germline V lookup: CDR1 MNHNY, CDR2 SVGAGI (reference sequence). V lost 11 bases, J lost 7 bases, and 5 bases stayed unmatched. CDR3 DNA: TGTGCCTCCACGGGACAGAATTCACCCCTCCACTTT. This translates into CASTGQNSPLHF.

This clone was recorded once. The rearrangement joins TRBV30 to TRBJ2-5; no clear D. The CDR3 is 13 residues long. Germline V lookup: CDR1 GTSNPN, CDR2 SVGIG (reference sequence). V lost 5 bases, J lost 6 bases, and 16 bases lay in between. CDR3 in amino acids: CAWERPDSKTQYF. CDR3 in DNA: TGTGCCTGGGAAAGACCCGATAGTAAGACCCAGTACTTC.